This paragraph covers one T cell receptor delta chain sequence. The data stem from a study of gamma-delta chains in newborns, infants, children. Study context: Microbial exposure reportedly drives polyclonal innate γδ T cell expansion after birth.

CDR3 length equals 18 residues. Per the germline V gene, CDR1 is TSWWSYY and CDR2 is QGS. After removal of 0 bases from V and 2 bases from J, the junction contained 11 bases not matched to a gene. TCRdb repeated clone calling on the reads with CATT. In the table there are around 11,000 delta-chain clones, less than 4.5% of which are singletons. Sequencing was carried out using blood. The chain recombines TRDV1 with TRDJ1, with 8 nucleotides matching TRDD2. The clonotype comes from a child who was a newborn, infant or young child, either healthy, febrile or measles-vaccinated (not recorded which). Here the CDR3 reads CALGELGFLQPTTDKLIF. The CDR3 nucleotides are TGTGCTCTTGGGGAACTAGGCTTCCTACAGCCAACTACCGATAAACTCATCTTT.